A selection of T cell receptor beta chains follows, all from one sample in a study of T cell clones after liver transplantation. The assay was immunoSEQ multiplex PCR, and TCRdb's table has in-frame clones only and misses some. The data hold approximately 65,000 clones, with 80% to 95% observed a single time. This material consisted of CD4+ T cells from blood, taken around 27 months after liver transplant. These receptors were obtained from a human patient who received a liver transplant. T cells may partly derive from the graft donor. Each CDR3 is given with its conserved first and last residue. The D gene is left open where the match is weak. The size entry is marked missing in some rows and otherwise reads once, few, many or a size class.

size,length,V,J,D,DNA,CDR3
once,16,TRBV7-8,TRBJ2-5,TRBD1,TGTGCCAGCAGCCCAAAACCGACAGGGACCCAAGAGACCCAGTACTTC,CASSPKPTGTQETQYF
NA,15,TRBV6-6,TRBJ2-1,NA,TGTGCCAGCAGCCCAACGAGACTCCGGGTAGATGAGCAGTTCTTC,CASSPTRLRVDEQFF
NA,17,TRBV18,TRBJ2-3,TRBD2,TGTGCCAGCTCACCCTTTCTAGCGGGAGAGGGAACAGATACGCAGTATTTT,CASSPFLAGEGTDTQYF
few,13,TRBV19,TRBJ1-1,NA,TGTGCCAGTGCCAGTAACATGAACACTGAAGCTTTCTTT,CASASNMNTEAFF
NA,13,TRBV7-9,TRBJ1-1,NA,TGTGCCAGCAGCTTACGTACGAACACTGAAGCTTTCTTT,CASSLRTNTEAFF
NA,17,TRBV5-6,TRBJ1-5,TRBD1,TGTGCCAGCAGCCCCGGGACAGGGGCCCTTAGCAATCAGCCCCAGCATTTT,CASSPGTGALSNQPQHF
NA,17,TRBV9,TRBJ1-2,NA,TGTGCCAGCAGCCCAATCGGGGGGCTCCCAGCTAACTATGGCTACACCTTC,CASSPIGGLPANYGYTF
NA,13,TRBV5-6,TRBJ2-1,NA,TGTGCCAGCAGCTGGGGCAGGAACAATGAGCAGTTCTTC,CASSWGRNNEQFF
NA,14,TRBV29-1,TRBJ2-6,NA,TGCAGCGTTGAACGGGGGACTGGGGCCAACGTCCTGACTTTC,CSVERGTGANVLTF
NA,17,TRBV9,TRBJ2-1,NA,TGTGCCAGCAGCGCTAATCGACTAGATGGCTCCTACAATGAGCAGTTCTTC,CASSANRLDGSYNEQFF
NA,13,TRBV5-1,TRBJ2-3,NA,TGCGCCAGCAGCTTTGGGGACACAGATACGCAGTATTTT,CASSFGDTDTQYF
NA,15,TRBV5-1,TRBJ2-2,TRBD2,TGCGCCAGCAGCTTGACTAGCGGAGGCCCCGGGGAGCTGTTTTTT,CASSLTSGGPGELFF
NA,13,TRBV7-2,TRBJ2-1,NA,TGTGCCAGCAGCTTAGGACTGAACAATGAGCAGTTCTTC,CASSLGLNNEQFF
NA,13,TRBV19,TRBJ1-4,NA,TGTGCCAGTAGTCCGGCAGAGAATGAAAAACTGTTTTTT,CASSPAENEKLFF
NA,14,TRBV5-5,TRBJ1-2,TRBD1,TGTGCCAGCAGTCCACAGGGGGAGGGGTATGGCTACACCTTC,CASSPQGEGYGYTF
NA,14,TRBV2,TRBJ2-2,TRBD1,TGTGCCAGCAGGATCGACAGGGGTCCCGGGGAGCTGTTTTTT,CASRIDRGPGELFF
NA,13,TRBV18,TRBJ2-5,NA,TGTGCCAGCTCACCATCCGGAAAAGAGACCCAGTACTTC,CASSPSGKETQYF
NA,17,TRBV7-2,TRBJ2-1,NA,TGTGCCAGCAGCTTAGAGGCCCGGCAACGCTCCTACAATGAGCAGTTCTTC,CASSLEARQRSYNEQFF
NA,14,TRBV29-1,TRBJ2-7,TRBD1,TGCAGCGTTGCCGGGACAGGGGAGGCCTACGAGCAGTACTTC,CSVAGTGEAYEQYF
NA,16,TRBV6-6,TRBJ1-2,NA,TGTGCCAGCAGTTACCCTGACGGGGGCCGCGGGTATGGCTACACCTTC,CASSYPDGGRGYGYTF
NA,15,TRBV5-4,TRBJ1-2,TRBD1,TGTGCCAGCAGCTTAGAAGGGACAGCCTCCTATGGCTACACCTTC,CASSLEGTASYGYTF
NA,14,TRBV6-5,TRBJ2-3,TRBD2,TGTGCCAGCAGACTAGCGGGAGACACAGATACGCAGTATTTT,CASRLAGDTDTQYF
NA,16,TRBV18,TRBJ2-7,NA,TGTGCCAGCTCGAGCCTTTCCCCTGTATTCTCCTACGAGCAGTACTTC,CASSSLSPVFSYEQYF
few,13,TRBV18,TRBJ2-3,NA,TGTGCCAGCTCACCGGAGATCACAGATACGCAGTATTTT,CASSPEITDTQYF
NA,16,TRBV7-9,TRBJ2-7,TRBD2,TGTGCCAGCAGCTACGGGACTAGCGGGAGGTCCGACGAGCAGTACTTC,CASSYGTSGRSDEQYF
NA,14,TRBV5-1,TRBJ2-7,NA,TGCGCCAGCAGCTTGACCGCAGAAAGCTACGAGCAGTACTTC,CASSLTAESYEQYF
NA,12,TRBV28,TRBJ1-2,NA,TGTGCCAGCAGTTGGGTTAGCTATGGCTACACCTTC,CASSWVSYGYTF
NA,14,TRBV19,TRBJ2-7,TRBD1,TGTGCCAGTAGTACAATGGGACAGGGGGTCGAGCAGTACTTC,CASSTMGQGVEQYF
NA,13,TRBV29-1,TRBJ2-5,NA,TGCAGCGTTGAGGGTCAGGGGTGGGAGACCCAGTACTTC,CSVEGQGWETQYF
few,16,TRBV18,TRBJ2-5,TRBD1,TGTGCCAGCTCACCACTCCCCGGACAGGGACAAGAGACCCAGTACTTC,CASSPLPGQGQETQYF
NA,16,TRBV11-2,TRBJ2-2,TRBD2,TGTGCCAGCAGCCCCCACGGGACTAGCAAGGGGGGGGAGCTGTTTTTT,CASSPHGTSKGGELFF
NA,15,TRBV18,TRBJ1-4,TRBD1,TGTGCCAGCTCACCAGGGACAGGGGGAGATGAAAAACTGTTTTTT,CASSPGTGGDEKLFF
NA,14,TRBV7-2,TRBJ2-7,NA,TGTGCCAGCAGCTTAGGGACCCGGGGCTACGAGCAGTACTTC,CASSLGTRGYEQYF
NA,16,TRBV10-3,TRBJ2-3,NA,TGTGCCATCAGTGACCTAGCGACTCCTAGCACAGATACGCAGTATTTT,CAISDLATPSTDTQYF
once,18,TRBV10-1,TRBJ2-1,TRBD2,TGCGCCAGCAGGAGACTAGCGGGAGATAACAACTCCTACAATGAGCAGTTCTTC,CASRRLAGDNNSYNEQFF
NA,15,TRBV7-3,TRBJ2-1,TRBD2,TGTGCCAGCAGCCCGGGGGGACTAGAGGATAATGAGCAGTTCTTC,CASSPGGLEDNEQFF
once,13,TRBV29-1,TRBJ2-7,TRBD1,TGCAGCGTTAAGCCCCAGGGGGCCTACGAGCAGTACTTC,CSVKPQGAYEQYF